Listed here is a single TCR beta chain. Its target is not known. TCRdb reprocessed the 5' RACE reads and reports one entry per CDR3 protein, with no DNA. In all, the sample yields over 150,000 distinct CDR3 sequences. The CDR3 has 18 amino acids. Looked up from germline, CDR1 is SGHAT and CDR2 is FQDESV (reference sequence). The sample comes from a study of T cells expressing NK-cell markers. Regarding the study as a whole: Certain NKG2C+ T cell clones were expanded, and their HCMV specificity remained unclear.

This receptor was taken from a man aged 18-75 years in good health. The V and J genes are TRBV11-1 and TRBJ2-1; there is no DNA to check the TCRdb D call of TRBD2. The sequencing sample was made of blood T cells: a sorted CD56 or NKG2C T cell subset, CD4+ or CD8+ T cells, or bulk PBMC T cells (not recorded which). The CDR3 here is CASSPKPGLAGAYNEQFF.